Sequencing of this TCR beta chain was carried out in a study of OX40 agonist ivuxolimab in advanced cancers. In the study overall: The study reported partial responses in three patients: one hepatocellular carcinoma, two cutaneous melanoma.

Patients with a history of autoimmune disease or on systemic immunosuppression were excluded. Repertoires were generated with immunoSEQ multiplex PCR, while TCRdb's copy carries only in-frame clones and drops some. Here the sample spans some 72,000 clones, 85% to 95% being singletons. V was shortened by 4 bases and J by 6 bases, with 14 bases between the two germline ends. Germline CDR1 SGHNT, CDR2 YYREEE (reference sequence). CDR3 length: 14 residues. The J gene is TRBJ2-4, the V gene TRBV5-4; D may be TRBD2 (6 bases). This specimen was CD4+ or CD8+ T cells sorted from blood, taken in a trial of the OX40 agonist ivuxolimab. This clonotype was sampled from an adult with an advanced solid tumor such as melanoma, head and neck, liver or kidney cancer. CDR3 coding DNA: TGTGCCAGCAGCCCCGGCAGCGGGCTAAACATTCAGTACTTC. Protein: CASSPGSGLNIQYF.